Sequencing of this TCR beta chain was carried out in a study of cytomegalovirus exposure and HLA in healthy donors. Study-wide findings and caveats: A missense DCLRE1C variant was associated with V- and J-gene trimming of TCR beta chains in a later analysis, and an independent cohort replicated the association.

This clone occurred once. Its antigen is unidentified. PCR involved 60 Vbeta and 13 Jbeta primers. TCRdb's copy holds only in-frame clones and misses some; the assay was immunoSEQ multiplex PCR. The table has approximately 160,000 clones, roughly three quarters seen once. This CDR3 region has 14 residues. The V end was cut by 1 base, the J end by 4 bases, with 10 bases between. CDR1 is LNHNV and CDR2 is YYDKDF in the germline V gene (reference sequence). The receptor comes from a man aged 18 to 29 in good health and CMV-seropositive. Sequenced sample: PBMCs. The chain employs TRBV15 and TRBJ1-2; perhaps TRBD1 as D (6 bases). As DNA, the CDR3 is TGTGCCACCAGCAGAGTTGGGACAAGCTATGGCTACACCTTC. Protein product: CATSRVGTSYGYTF. The variable domain in full, with the rest retrieved from reference TRBV15 and TRBJ1-2, is DAMVIQNPRYQVTQFGKPVTLSCSQTLNHNVMYWYQQKSSQAPKLLFHYYDKDFNNEADTPDNFQSRRPNTSFCFLDIRSPGLGDTAMYLCATSRVGTSYGYTFGSGTRLTVV.